This T cell receptor (beta chain) was profiled in a study of shared clonotypes between healthy human individuals. Whole-study context: A donor's plate count was three for CD4 naive and three for CD4 memory; CD8 naive had two and CD8 memory one. Findings and limits, study-wide: Limited genetic and exposure-history diversity came from having few donors. Non-shared clonotypes had lower generation probabilities than clonotypes shared by all four sorted-subset donors.

A CD45RA+ naive subset and a CD45RA-negative memory subset were split from CD4+ cells. The repertoire was sequenced with immunoSEQ multiplex PCR; TCRdb's copy has only in-frame clones and lacks some. The sample includes more than 1,200,000 clones, approximately 98.5% of them seen just once. Worth noting for this clone: Its target is not known.

The CDR3 contains 16 residues. CDR1 and CDR2 (germline): MGHRA, YSYEKL. V was shortened by 0 bases and J by 0 bases, with 9 bases between the two germline ends. The source is a man aged 25-45 years in good health. Sample: naive CD4+ T cells sorted from blood. Subset denoted: CD45RA+ positively selected. V gene TRBV4-1 combines with J gene TRBJ1-3; D unresolved. CDR3 coding DNA: TGCGCCAGCAGCCAAGATCTGACCCGCTCTGGAAACACCATATATTTT. Translated, it gives CASSQDLTRSGNTIYF.